This T cell receptor beta chain was documented in a study of sequential checkpoint blockade in melanoma. At the level of the study: First-line arms were nivolumab then ipilimumab, or the reverse, randomized 1:1. Matched biopsies came pretreatment and at week 13 for about two dozen patients. Each arm's sequence ended with maintenance nivolumab.

The data were produced by immunoSEQ multiplex PCR, yet TCRdb's version contains in-frame clones alone and is incomplete. The sample consists of 2,500 or so clones, roughly 29% of them appearing once. Treatment meaning: randomized to nivolumab then ipilimumab (arm A) or the reverse (arm B). CDR1 and CDR2 (germline): KGHSH, LQKENI. V lost 4 bases and J lost 4; bases outside the gene matches: 3. CDR3 length equals 13 residues. The rearrangement links TRBV18 to TRBJ2-7; TRBD1 matches 8 bases. This TCR derives from a human donor with melanoma. Sequencing was performed on tumor tissue (inferred from file names), taken from a patient given nivolumab and ipilimumab in sequence. The CDR3 loop is CASSLNRGYEQYF. CDR3 nucleotides: TGTGCCAGCTCACTGAACAGGGGGTACGAGCAGTACTTC.